The present T cell receptor (beta chain) was sequenced within a study of identical twins. MiXCR was run by TCRdb on the 5' RACE reads, yielding one entry per CDR3 protein. Of around 300,000 distinct CDR3 sequences listed, about 8.1% are singletons. This clonotype was picked up a small number of times. Trimming took off 4 bases at V and 0 bases at J, with 15 bases between the two ends. This CDR3 contains 17 residues. From germline, CDR1 is MNHEY and CDR2 SVGAGI. These data were also reused for a study on yellow fever vaccine responses in identical twins.

Specimen: memory (CD45RO+) T cells sorted from blood. The chain carries TRBV6-5 and TRBJ2-2, with no clear D. The source of this sequence is a young woman in good health. The CDR3 region is CASSSQTARANTGELFF. The CDR3 region has the DNA TGTGCCAGCAGTTCACAAACCGCCCGGGCGAACACCGGGGAGCTGTTTTTT.